This T cell receptor beta chain was documented in a study of T cell repertoires in cytomegalovirus infection. Study summary: Newly reported HLA-C-restricted and thoroughly characterized HLA-B-restricted CMV epitopes were employed.

A single record per CDR3 protein comes from TCRdb applying MiXCR to the reads. This repertoire shows about 400,000 distinct CDR3 sequences, approximately 35% found once; its top ten account for roughly 14%. With V trimmed by 3 bases and J by 7 bases, 8 bases remained unmatched. This CDR3 spans 16 amino acids. This clonotype was counted only a few times. Its antigen is still unknown. Whole-study findings and limits: CMV-specific HLA-C-restricted TCR beta clonotypes dominated the ex vivo response. Carriers of CMV and the relevant HLA type were discriminated by public TCR beta frequency.

The material was cultured PBMCs, obtained from culture after CMV antigen stimulation. This clonotype was obtained from a human donor in good health (CMV status not recorded). Some clones in this sample may be carry-over from other donors' samples. The chain is built from TRBV12-3 or TRBV12-4 and TRBJ2-7, with TRBD2 identical over 14 bases. The DNA of the CDR3 is TGTGCCAGCAGTTTCACCGGGACTAGCGGGAGAGGGGAGCAGTACTTC. Translation: CASSFTGTSGRGEQYF.